Presented here are 18 T cell receptor beta chains from one specimen sequenced in a study of blood T cell repertoires in COVID-19. Clones were read by immunoSEQ multiplex PCR, and TCRdb kept only the in-frame ones, dropping some. The sample holds around 230,000 clones, 75% to 90% seen once. Material: peripheral blood. These receptors were taken from a man aged 35-49 years with acute or convalescent COVID-19.

This clone was observed once. CDR3 in DNA: TGCGCCAGCTCCACAGCTAACTATGGCTACACCTTC. It translates to CASSTANYGYTF. The chain links TRBV10-2 to TRBJ1-2, with D uncertain. V gave up 8 bases and J gave up 0 bases, with 7 bases separating them. Germline values: CDR1 WSHSY, CDR2 SAAADI. The CDR3 length is 12 residues.

In its sample, this clone was seen once. The V call is TRBV7-9, the J call TRBJ1-5; 7 bases map to TRBD1. This CDR3 is 15 amino acids long. The J segment lost 3 bases and the V segment lost 4 bases, leaving 6 bases of the junction unmatched. Per the germline V gene, CDR1 is SEHNR and CDR2 is FQNEAQ (reference sequence). CDR3 bases: TGTGCCAGCAGCTCGCCGGGACAGTCCAATCAGCCCCAGCATTTT. It is translated as CASSSPGQSNQPQHF.

The chain couples TRBV9 to TRBJ2-7; perhaps TRBD2 as D (5 bases). CDR1 is SGDLS and CDR2 is YYNGEE in the germline V gene. Trimming took off 4 bases at V and 4 bases at J, with 21 bases between the two ends. The CDR3 runs to 16 residues. In DNA, the CDR3 is TGTGCCAGCAGCCCGGGTCGGACCGGGATACCTTACGAGCAGTACTTC. Residues: CASSPGRTGIPYEQYF.

The chain combines TRBV3-1 (or the pseudogene TRBV3-2) with TRBJ2-3, with D possibly being TRBD2 (5 bases). Germline V gene sequence: CDR1 LGHDT, CDR2 YNNKEL (reference sequence). V gave up 2 bases and J gave up 1 base, with 13 bases separating them. The length of the CDR3 is 16 residues. The CDR3 here is CASSQTLGEGTDTQYF. CDR3 nucleotide sequence: TGTGCCAGCAGCCAAACCCTGGGAGAGGGCACAGATACGCAGTATTTT.

This chain links TRBV7-8 with TRBJ2-6; TRBD2 aligns across 7 bases. The J segment lost 4 bases and the V segment lost 1 base, leaving 4 bases of the junction unmatched. Germline CDR1 reads SGHVS; CDR2 reads FQNEAQ. There are 16 residues in the CDR3. The CDR3 coding sequence is TGTGCCAGCAGCTTAGTTGCGGGAGCGGGGGCCAACGTCCTGACTTTC. Translating it yields CASSLVAGAGANVLTF.

The rearrangement links TRBV6-5 to TRBJ1-4; weak D call: TRBD1 (6 bases). This CDR3 has 15 residues. Deletions cut 0 bases from V and 7 bases from J, with 12 bases between. Germline CDR1 and CDR2: MNHEY and SVGAGI. The CDR3 sequence: CASSYSGGRSEKLFF. The CDR3 DNA reads TGTGCCAGCAGTTACTCAGGGGGAAGGAGTGAAAAACTGTTTTTT.

V and J are TRBV5-1 and TRBJ2-3, with 16 bases matching TRBD2. J lost 3 bases, V lost 2 bases, and 15 bases had no gene match. This CDR3 is built from 21 residues. CDR1 SGHRS and CDR2 YFSETQ come from the germline V gene. This CDR3 reads CASSFFLPGLAGGIITDTQYF. The CDR3 DNA reads TGCGCCAGCAGCTTCTTTCTACCGGGACTAGCGGGGGGGATCATTACAGATACGCAGTATTTT.

J is TRBJ2-7 and V is TRBV20-1; D perhaps matches TRBD1 (6 bases). CDR3 length: 14 residues. Germline V gives CDR1 DFQATT, CDR2 SNEGSKA (reference sequence). V lost 3 bases to trimming and J lost 4 bases, with 16 bases between them. The CDR3 coding sequence is TGCAGTGCTAGTCTCCGGGACACTTCGTACGAGCAGTACTTC. Its translation: CSASLRDTSYEQYF.

V and J are TRBV24-1 and TRBJ2-4, with D possibly being TRBD1 (5 bases). The germline V gene has CDR1 KGHDR and CDR2 SFDVKD. This CDR3 is 15 amino acids long. The germline V and J ends were trimmed by 6 bases and 0 bases, with 11 bases remaining between them. The CDR3 is CATSQGGEAKNIQYF. In nucleotides, the CDR3 is TGTGCCACCAGTCAGGGTGGGGAAGCCAAAAACATTCAGTACTTC.

This clone was observed a single time. This chain connects TRBV18 to TRBJ2-3; 13 positions match TRBD2. The CDR3 is 18 amino acids. Per germline, CDR1 KGHSH and CDR2 LQKENI. V shed 3 bases, J shed 0 bases, and the junction held 6 bases outside the gene matches. The CDR3 is CASSPRTSGGVSTDTQYF. CDR3 bases: TGTGCCAGCTCACCTCGGACTAGCGGGGGCGTTAGCACAGATACGCAGTATTTT.

This sequence joins TRBV5-1 and TRBJ2-2, with 15 bases matching TRBD2. CDR3 length equals 20 residues. The trim removed 3 bases at V and 0 bases at J, leaving 9 bases unmatched. CDR1 and CDR2 from the germline V gene are SGHRS and YFSETQ. The CDR3 DNA is TGCGCCAGCAGCTCCGGACTAGCGGGAGGGCCTTTCCCGAACACCGGGGAGCTGTTTTTT. Amino acid sequence: CASSSGLAGGPFPNTGELFF.

This clone was seen once. The chain carries TRBV9 and TRBJ1-1; 8 positions agree with TRBD1. Trimming removed 0 bases from V and 8 bases from J; junction bases left unmatched: 3. CDR3 length equals 13 residues. Germline V gives CDR1 SGDLS, CDR2 YYNGEE. DNA for the CDR3: TGTGCCAGCAGCGTAGAGAGGGACAGGGAAGCTTTCTTT. It translates to CASSVERDREAFF.

This chain uses TRBV20-1 with TRBJ2-7; the match to TRBD1 covers 8 bases. This CDR3 region has 14 residues. Germline V gene lookup returns CDR1 DFQATT and CDR2 SNEGSKA (reference sequence). J was trimmed by 0 bases and V by 3 bases; bases with no gene match: 4. The CDR3, as DNA: TGCAGTGCTAGTGGACAGGGCTTCTCCTACGAGCAGTACTTC. It translates to CSASGQGFSYEQYF.

This chain's CDR3 is CASSRHRDRLIYGYTF. The CDR3, as DNA: TGCGCCAGCAGCCGCCACCGGGACAGGTTAATCTATGGCTACACCTTC. The V and J genes are TRBV5-1 and TRBJ1-2; 8 nucleotides agree with TRBD1. Unmatched junction bases numbered 12, after V lost 4 bases and J lost 4 bases. The germline V gene encodes CDR1 SGHRS and CDR2 YFSETQ. This CDR3 is built from 16 residues.

J is TRBJ1-4 and V is TRBV5-4; D may be TRBD1 (6 bases). V shed 0 bases and J shed 8 bases, with 14 bases lying between them. The germline CDR1 and CDR2 sequences are SGHNT and YYREEE (reference sequence). The CDR3 has 15 amino acids. The CDR3 sequence: CASSLDGGAQEKLFF. The CDR3 bases are TGTGCCAGCAGCTTGGACGGGGGGGCGCAAGAAAAACTGTTTTTT.

The chain is built from TRBV18 and TRBJ2-1, with 7 nucleotides matching TRBD1. This CDR3 is built from 15 residues. The V gene's germline CDR1 is KGHSH and CDR2 LQKENI. V lost 4 bases to trimming and J lost 0 bases; unmatched junction nucleotides: 3. Here the CDR3 DNA reads TGTGCCAGCTCACGGGACAGCGGCTCCTACAATGAGCAGTTCTTC. Translating it yields CASSRDSGSYNEQFF.

V gene TRBV6-5 combines with J gene TRBJ1-1; 7 bases align to TRBD1. The CDR3 consists of 14 residues. CDR1 MNHEY and CDR2 SVGAGI come from the germline V gene. V trimming: 0 bases; J trimming: 4 bases; junction bases outside the gene matches: 2. The CDR3 loop reads CASSYSSGGTEAFF. The CDR3 DNA reads TGTGCCAGCAGTTACTCGTCAGGGGGCACTGAAGCTTTCTTT.

J is TRBJ1-1 and V is TRBV3-1 (or the pseudogene TRBV3-2), with D possibly matching TRBD1 (6 bases). This CDR3 has 14 amino acids. Germline V gene data show CDR1 as LGHDT and CDR2 as YNNKEL (reference sequence). V was clipped by 6 bases and J by 3 bases, with 14 bases between them. The CDR3, as DNA: TGTGCCAGCAGTTTACAGGGCTGGGACACTGAAGCTTTCTTT. As protein: CASSLQGWDTEAFF.